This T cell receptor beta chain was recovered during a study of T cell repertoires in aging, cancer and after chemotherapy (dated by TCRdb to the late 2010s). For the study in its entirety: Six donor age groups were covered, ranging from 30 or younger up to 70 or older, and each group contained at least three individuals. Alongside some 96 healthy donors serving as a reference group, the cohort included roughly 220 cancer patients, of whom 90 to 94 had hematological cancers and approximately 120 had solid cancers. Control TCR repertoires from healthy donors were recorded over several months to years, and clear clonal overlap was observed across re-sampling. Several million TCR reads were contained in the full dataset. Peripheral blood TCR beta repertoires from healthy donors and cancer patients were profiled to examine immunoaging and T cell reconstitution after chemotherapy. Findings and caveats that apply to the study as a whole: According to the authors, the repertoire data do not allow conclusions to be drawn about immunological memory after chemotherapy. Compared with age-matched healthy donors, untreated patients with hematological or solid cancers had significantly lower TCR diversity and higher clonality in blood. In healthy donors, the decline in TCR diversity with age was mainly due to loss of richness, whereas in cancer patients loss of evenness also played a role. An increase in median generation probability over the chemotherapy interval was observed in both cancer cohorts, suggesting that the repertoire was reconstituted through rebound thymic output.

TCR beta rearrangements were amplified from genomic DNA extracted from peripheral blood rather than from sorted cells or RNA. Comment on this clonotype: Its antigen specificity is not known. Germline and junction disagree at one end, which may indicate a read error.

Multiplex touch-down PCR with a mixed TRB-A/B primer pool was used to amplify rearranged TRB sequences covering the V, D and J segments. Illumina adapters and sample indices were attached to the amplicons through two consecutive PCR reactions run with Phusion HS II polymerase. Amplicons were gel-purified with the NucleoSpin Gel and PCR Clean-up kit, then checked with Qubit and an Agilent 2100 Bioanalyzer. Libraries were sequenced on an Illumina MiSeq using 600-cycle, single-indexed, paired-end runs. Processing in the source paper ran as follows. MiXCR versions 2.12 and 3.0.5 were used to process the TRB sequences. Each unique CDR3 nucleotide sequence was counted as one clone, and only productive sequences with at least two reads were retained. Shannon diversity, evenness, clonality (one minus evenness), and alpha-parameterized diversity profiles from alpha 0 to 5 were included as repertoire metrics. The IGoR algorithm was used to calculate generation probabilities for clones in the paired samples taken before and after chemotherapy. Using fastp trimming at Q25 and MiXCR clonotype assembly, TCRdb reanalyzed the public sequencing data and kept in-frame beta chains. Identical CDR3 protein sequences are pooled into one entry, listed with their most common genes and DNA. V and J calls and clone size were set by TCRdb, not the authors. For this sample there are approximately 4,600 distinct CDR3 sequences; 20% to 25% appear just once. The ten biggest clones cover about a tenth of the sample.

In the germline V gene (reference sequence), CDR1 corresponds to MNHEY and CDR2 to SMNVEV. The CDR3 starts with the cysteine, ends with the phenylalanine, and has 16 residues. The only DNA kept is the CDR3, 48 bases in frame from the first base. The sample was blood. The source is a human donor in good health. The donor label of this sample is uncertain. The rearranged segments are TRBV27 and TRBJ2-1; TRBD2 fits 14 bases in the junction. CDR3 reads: CASSDLRGLAGGYLIF. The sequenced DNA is TGTGCCAGCAGTGACCTGAGAGGACTAGCGGGGGGATATCTGATCTTC.